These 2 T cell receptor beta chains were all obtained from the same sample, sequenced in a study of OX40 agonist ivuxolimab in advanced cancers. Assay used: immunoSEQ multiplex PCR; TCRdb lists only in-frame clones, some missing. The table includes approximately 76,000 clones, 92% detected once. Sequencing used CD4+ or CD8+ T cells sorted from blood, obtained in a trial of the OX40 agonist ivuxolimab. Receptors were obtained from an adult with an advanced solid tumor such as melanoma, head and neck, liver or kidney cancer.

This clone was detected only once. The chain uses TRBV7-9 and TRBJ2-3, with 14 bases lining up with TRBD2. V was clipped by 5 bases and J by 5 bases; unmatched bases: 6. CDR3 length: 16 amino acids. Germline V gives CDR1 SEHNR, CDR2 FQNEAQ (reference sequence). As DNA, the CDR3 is TGTGCCAGCAGCAAGACTAGCGGGGGGGCCAGAGATACGCAGTATTTT. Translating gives CASSKTSGGARDTQYF.

The chain's CDR3 is CASSFGPSYEQYF. The CDR3 nucleotides read TGTGCCAGTAGTTTCGGGCCCTCCTACGAGCAGTACTTC. The chain recombines TRBV19 with TRBJ2-7; no definite D call. Germline assignment: CDR1 LNHDA and CDR2 SQIVND (reference sequence). Trimming cost V 5 bases and J 0 bases, with 8 bases left between them. This CDR3 is 13 amino acids long.